The 5 T cell receptor beta chains below all came from one sample that was sequenced in a study of CDR3 diversity in severe acne. TCRdb processed the PCR reads anew with MiXCR; each CDR3 protein has one entry. This sample has about 76,000 distinct CDR3 sequences, with 50% to 65% found just once. Sequencing was performed on blood. These TCRs come from a male donor in good health, without acne.

There are a few counts of this clonotype. The chain uses TRBV20-1 and TRBJ1-2; 9 bases map to TRBD1. This CDR3 has 14 residues. Germline lookup yields CDR1 DFQATT and CDR2 SNEGSKA (reference sequence). J gave up 4 bases and V 5 bases, and 8 bases lay outside the gene matches. For the CDR3, the DNA is TGCAGTGCTTGGAACAGGGGGCAGAGCTATGGCTACACCTTC. This gives the protein CSAWNRGQSYGYTF.

This clonotype was detected a few times. The V gene is TRBV5-5, the J gene TRBJ1-6; 9 bases line up with TRBD1. J gave up 4 bases and V 4 bases, and 3 bases lay outside the gene matches. CDR3 length: 15 amino acids. Germline V gene lookup returns CDR1 SGHKS and CDR2 YYEKEE (reference sequence). CDR3 DNA: TGTGCCAGCAGCACCGGACAGGGGTATAATTCACCCCTCCACTTT. As protein: CASSTGQGYNSPLHF.

V and J are TRBV2 and TRBJ1-2, with 7 bases identical to TRBD1. J gave up 3 bases and V 5 bases, and 6 bases lay outside the gene matches. From germline, CDR1 is SNHLY and CDR2 FYNNEI. The CDR3 is made up of 14 amino acids. The CDR3 DNA reads TGTGCCAGCAGTCGGACAGGCTTCTACTATGGCTACACCTTC. It specifies CASSRTGFYYGYTF.

There are a few counts of this clonotype. The chain employs TRBV5-1 and TRBJ2-4; TRBD1 agrees at 12 bases. J was trimmed by 4 bases and V by 0 bases; bases with no gene match: 2. This CDR3 has 16 amino acids. Germline V gene data show CDR1 as SGHRS and CDR2 as YFSETQ. CDR3 sequence: CASSLGGQGAKNIQYF. The DNA for the CDR3 is TGCGCCAGCAGCTTGGGGGGACAGGGGGCAAAAAACATTCAGTACTTC.

In this sample, this clonotype is medium-sized. J is TRBJ2-7 and V is TRBV7-9; D ambiguous. V dropped 6 bases and J dropped 7 bases, with 10 bases sitting between them. CDR1 and CDR2 (germline): SEHNR, FQNEAQ (reference sequence). This CDR3 is 11 amino acids long. The CDR3: CASSFMWEQYF. In nucleotides, the CDR3 is TGTGCCAGCAGTTTTATGTGGGAGCAGTACTTC.